The rows below give T cell receptor beta chains drawn from one sample of a study of T cells in Graves' hyperthyroidism and ophthalmopathy. One entry per CDR3 protein, called by TCRdb with MiXCR from the multiplex PCR reads. The data contain 600,000 to 650,000 distinct CDR3 sequences, around 20% of them singletons. The sequenced sample consisted of blood. The receptors were gathered from a man aged 30-40 years with Graves' ophthalmopathy. CDR3s include the opening cysteine and the closing phenylalanine or tryptophan. The order of the fields is J gene, clone size, D gene, V gene, CDR3 protein, CDR3 DNA. The D gene is left open where the match is weak. Expanded clones are given a class, and other clones once, few, many or no size at all.

TRBJ2-1 once . TRBV13 CASFDYRLNEQFF TGTGCCAGTTTCGACTACCGCCTTAATGAGCAGTTCTTC
TRBJ2-6 . TRBD2 TRBV19 CASSSPGRVVSGANVLTF TGTGCCAGTAGTTCCCCAGGGAGGGTAGTCTCTGGGGCCAACGTCCTGACTTTC
TRBJ2-1 many . TRBV7-9 CASSLLGYNEQFF TGTGCCAGCAGCTTATTGGGTTACAATGAGCAGTTCTTC
TRBJ2-5 many . TRBV7-8 CASSLPGEGETQYF TGTGCCAGCAGCTTACCAGGCGAGGGGGAGACCCAGTACTTC
TRBJ2-6 few TRBD1 TRBV7-4 CASSFCPLAPGQGNSGANVLTF TGTGCCAGCAGCTTTTGTCCCTTAGCACCGGGACAGGGGAACTCTGGGGCCAACGTCCTGACTTTC
TRBJ2-2 . TRBD1 TRBV27 CASKWTGSYTGELFF TGTGCCAGCAAATGGACAGGATCGTACACCGGGGAGCTGTTTTTT
TRBJ2-7 few . TRBV29-1 CSVRTSYEQYF TGCAGCGTGCGAACTAGCTACGAGCAGTACTTC
TRBJ2-7 many . TRBV28 CASTPRADSSYEQYF TGTGCCAGCACACCCCGGGCGGACAGCTCCTACGAGCAGTACTTC
TRBJ2-7 . TRBD2 TRBV29-1 CSVEREGTPYEQYF TGCAGCGTTGAACGGGAGGGTACCCCTTACGAGCAGTACTTC
TRBJ2-5 many TRBD2 TRBV13 CASSSAGTGGKTQYF TGTGCCAGCAGCTCCGCCGGGACGGGAGGCAAGACCCAGTACTTC
TRBJ2-7 . . TRBV6-5 CASSYSASTYEQYF TGTGCCAGCAGTTACTCGGCGAGTACCTACGAGCAGTACTTC
TRBJ2-2 . TRBD1 TRBV27 CASNTGQGNTGELFF TGTGCCAGCAACACCGGACAGGGGAACACCGGGGAGCTGTTTTTT
TRBJ2-2 many . TRBV11-3 CASSHGRYTGELFF TGTGCCAGCAGCCACGGACGGTACACCGGGGAGCTGTTTTTT
TRBJ2-1 . TRBD2 TRBV6-2/TRBV6-3 CASSYSTQRDSYNEQFF TGTGCCAGCAGTTACTCGACCCAGCGGGACTCCTACAATGAGCAGTTCTTC
TRBJ2-3 few . TRBV6-2/TRBV6-3 CASSSGSDTQYF TGTGCCAGCAGTTCCGGTTCAGATACGCAGTATTTT
TRBJ1-1 few . TRBV19 CASTRSRRNTEAFF TGTGCCAGTACCCGCTCTCGACGGAACACTGAAGCTTTCTTT
TRBJ1-3 few . TRBV7-8 CASSLTRFRAVSGNTIYF TGTGCCAGCAGCTTAACCCGGTTCCGAGCGGTCTCTGGAAACACCATATATTTT
TRBJ2-1 many TRBD2 TRBV20-1 CSALGLKNNEQFF TGCAGTGCTTTGGGACTAAAGAACAATGAGCAGTTCTTC
TRBJ2-1 few TRBD1 TRBV7-9 CASSLKQGASGSYNEQFF TGTGCCAGCAGCTTGAAACAGGGGGCGTCAGGCTCCTACAATGAGCAGTTCTTC
TRBJ1-6 . . TRBV18 CASSLREGGNSPLHF TGTGCCAGCTCACTCCGGGAAGGGGGTAATTCACCCCTCCACTTT
TRBJ1-5 . . TRBV5-4 CASSPRAKNRDGRNQPQHF TGTGCCAGCAGCCCAAGGGCCAAAAATCGGGACGGACGTAATCAGCCCCAGCATTTT
TRBJ2-2 . . TRBV29-1 CSVGVGIGELFF TGCAGCGTTGGAGTGGGGATCGGGGAGCTGTTTTTT
TRBJ1-6 many . TRBV7-2 CASSLGPPLHF TGTGCCAGCAGCTTAGGGCCACCCCTCCACTTT
TRBJ2-3 few . TRBV3-1 CASSQGQEGREYF TGTGCCAGCAGCCAAGGTCAGGAAGGCCGGGAGTATTTT
TRBJ2-1 . . TRBV29-1 CSVEGGPYSYSEQFF TGCAGCGTTGAAGGCGGGCCTTACTCCTACAGTGAGCAGTTCTTC
TRBJ1-1 many . TRBV20-1 CSTLGGTEAFF TGCAGCACTCTTGGGGGGACTGAAGCTTTCTTT
TRBJ2-1 . . TRBV12-5 CASGSGPVEQFF TGTGCTAGTGGTTCCGGACCTGTTGAGCAGTTCTTC
TRBJ1-5 . TRBD1 TRBV6-2/TRBV6-3 CASSYSGQKDSNQPQHF TGTGCCAGCAGTTACTCGGGACAGAAAGATAGCAATCAGCCCCAGCATTTT
TRBJ2-7 . . TRBV3-1 CASSQGLSSEQYF TGTGCCAGCAGCCAGGGACTTTCCTCCGAGCAGTACTTC
TRBJ2-2 few . TRBV7-3 CASSLSVRWTGELFF TGTGCCAGCAGCTTATCCGTACGATGGACCGGGGAGCTGTTTTTT
TRBJ2-1 . . TRBV7-3 CASSWDSSSNEQFF TGTGCCAGCAGCTGGGACTCCTCTTCCAATGAGCAGTTCTTC
TRBJ2-7 . TRBD2 TRBV5-1 CASSYPGTSVEQYF TGCGCCAGCAGCTACCCCGGGACTAGCGTCGAGCAGTACTTC
TRBJ1-5 few . TRBV4-1 CASSQDTYSNQPQHF TGCGCCAGCAGCCAAGACACCTATAGCAATCAGCCCCAGCATTTT
TRBJ1-1 few TRBD1 TRBV6-1 CASSYLTGGTPAFF TGTGCCAGCAGTTATCTGACAGGGGGTACGCCAGCTTTCTTT
TRBJ1-6 few . TRBV7-9 CASSSKPPLHF TGTGCCAGCAGCTCGAAACCGCCCCTCCACTTT
TRBJ2-7 many . TRBV29-1 CSVDIQQGGEQYF TGCAGCGTTGATATCCAACAGGGCGGCGAGCAGTACTTC
TRBJ1-3 . . TRBV6-2/TRBV6-3 CASSYDRPWTGPGNTIYF TGTGCCAGCAGTTACGACCGCCCTTGGACCGGCCCTGGAAACACCATATATTTT
TRBJ2-5 . TRBD2 TRBV13 CASSLGLMRREGRGYQETQYF TGTGCCAGCAGCTTAGGCCTAATGAGGCGGGAGGGCCGGGGGTACCAAGAGACCCAGTACTTC
TRBJ2-3 few . TRBV20-1 CSARVVWGADTQYF TGCAGTGCTAGAGTTGTCTGGGGCGCAGATACGCAGTATTTT
TRBJ2-7 many TRBD1 TRBV12-3/TRBV12-4 CASIRTGNYEQYF TGTGCCAGCATACGGACAGGGAACTACGAGCAGTACTTC
TRBJ2-3 . . TRBV13 CASSLLRGLPTDTQYF TGTGCCAGCAGCTTACTCCGGGGACTTCCCACAGATACGCAGTATTTT
TRBJ2-3 . . TRBV9 CASSVAADRQTDTQYF TGTGCCAGCAGCGTAGCCGCGGACCGACAGACAGATACGCAGTATTTT
TRBJ2-1 . TRBD2 TRBV7-9 CASSDSGLAYNEQFF TGTGCCAGCAGCGATTCGGGACTAGCGTACAATGAGCAGTTCTTC
TRBJ2-1 . TRBD2 TRBV6-6 CASSYSTSDYNEQFF TGTGCCAGCAGTTACTCGACTAGCGACTACAATGAGCAGTTCTTC
TRBJ2-5 . TRBD2 TRBV9 CASSHRVAGGRETQYF TGTGCCAGCAGCCACCGGGTAGCGGGAGGGAGGGAGACCCAGTACTTC
TRBJ2-7 . TRBD1 TRBV19 CASSSPPGTGPYEQYF TGTGCCAGTAGTTCTCCCCCCGGGACAGGGCCCTACGAGCAGTACTTC
TRBJ1-2 . . TRBV12-3/TRBV12-4 CASSLMARASGGYTF TGTGCCAGCAGTTTAATGGCCCGTGCGTCGGGTGGCTACACCTTC
TRBJ2-2 many . TRBV7-3 CASSLRSAGELFF TGTGCCAGCAGCCTCCGGAGCGCCGGGGAGCTGTTTTTT
TRBJ1-3 . . TRBV20-1 CSAPGTLSTIYF TGCAGTGCTCCCGGGACCCTCAGCACCATATATTTT